This T cell receptor beta chain was observed in a study of Ad26.COV2.S vaccination and SARS-CoV-2 variants. Regarding the study as a whole: Placebo recipients and vaccine recipients were similar in non-spike TCR breadth.

The germline CDR1 and CDR2 sequences are MNHEY and SVGEGT. V lost 0 bases to trimming and J lost 8 bases, with 13 bases between them. The CDR3 is made up of 14 amino acids. This clone has a single count. Its antigen is unknown. TCRdb's table, derived via immunoSEQ multiplex PCR, lists solely in-frame clones and lacks some. The sample lists approximately 250,000 clones; about 83% were seen once. Treatment of the sample: roughly 19 received Ad26.COV2.S at low or high dose, single or two shots; about 5 received placebo; per-sample allocation not given. Collection of the samples took place on day 63 after the first injection of vaccine or placebo. What was given as vaccine was an Ad26 vector encoding Wuhan-strain SARS-CoV-2 spike.

This chain links TRBV6-2 or TRBV6-3 with TRBJ1-1, with TRBD1 as a possible D gene (5 bases). The TCR was taken from a person aged 18 to 65 who received the Ad26.COV2.S COVID-19 vaccine or a placebo. The sequences come from peripheral blood, collected in a trial of Ad26.COV2.S vaccine versus placebo. CDR3 in amino acids: CASSYSRDFLEAFF. The CDR3 nucleotides read TGTGCCAGCAGTTACTCGAGGGACTTCCTAGAAGCTTTCTTT.